Listed below are T cell receptor beta chains from one sample, sequenced in a study of blood T cell repertoires in COVID-19. The assay was immunoSEQ multiplex PCR, and TCRdb's table has in-frame clones only and misses some. The table lists 95,000 to 150,000 clones, roughly 88% of them singletons. Sample: peripheral blood. The origin of the receptors is a human donor in a cohort sampled during active COVID-19. Both conserved end residues are part of each CDR3. The D gene is left open where the match is weak. Some rows have no size entry. The others give once, few or many, or a class for an expanded clone.

d_call: .
j_call: TRBJ2-7
clone_size: .
v_call: TRBV21-1
cdr3_nt: TGTGCCAGAACCGGGACACCACCTTACGAGCAGTACTTC
cdr3_aa: CARTGTPPYEQYF

d_call: .
j_call: TRBJ2-3
clone_size: .
v_call: TRBV5-4
cdr3_nt: TGTGCCAGCAGCCCCGGGACTTCCACCCCCACAGATACGCAGTATTTT
cdr3_aa: CASSPGTSTPTDTQYF

d_call: TRBD2
j_call: TRBJ2-4
clone_size: once
v_call: TRBV10-2
cdr3_nt: TGCGCCAGCAGAGTTGGGGGGGTTCGGGAAAACATTCAGTACTTC
cdr3_aa: CASRVGGVRENIQYF

d_call: TRBD2
j_call: TRBJ2-7
clone_size: .
v_call: TRBV2
cdr3_nt: TGTGCCAGCAGTTTAGGACTAGCGGTCTACGAGCAGTACTTC
cdr3_aa: CASSLGLAVYEQYF

d_call: .
j_call: TRBJ1-2
clone_size: .
v_call: TRBV7-2
cdr3_nt: TGTGCCAGCAGCCCAGGAAGCTATGGCTACACCTTC
cdr3_aa: CASSPGSYGYTF

d_call: .
j_call: TRBJ2-3
clone_size: .
v_call: TRBV7-3
cdr3_nt: TGTGCCAGCTCCGCGGTCACAGATACGCAGTATTTT
cdr3_aa: CASSAVTDTQYF

d_call: TRBD2
j_call: TRBJ2-5
clone_size: .
v_call: TRBV27
cdr3_nt: TGTGCCAGCAGTTACAGCGGGAGACCCCAAGAGACCCAGTACTTC
cdr3_aa: CASSYSGRPQETQYF

d_call: TRBD2
j_call: TRBJ2-1
clone_size: .
v_call: TRBV11-2
cdr3_nt: TGTGCCAGCAGCTTGGACGCGGGAGGGTACAATGAGCAGTTCTTC
cdr3_aa: CASSLDAGGYNEQFF

d_call: .
j_call: TRBJ1-5
clone_size: .
v_call: TRBV28
cdr3_nt: TGTGCCAGTCGGGGGGGAGGGTTGCCCCAGCATTTT
cdr3_aa: CASRGGGLPQHF

d_call: TRBD1
j_call: TRBJ2-5
clone_size: .
v_call: TRBV6-5
cdr3_nt: TGTGCCAGCAAGTTCGACAGGGGGTTAGGGAAGACCCAGTACTTC
cdr3_aa: CASKFDRGLGKTQYF

d_call: .
j_call: TRBJ2-7
clone_size: few
v_call: TRBV19
cdr3_nt: TGTGCCAGTAGTATAGTTACAGGGTTGATATACGAGCAGTACTTC
cdr3_aa: CASSIVTGLIYEQYF

d_call: .
j_call: TRBJ2-1
clone_size: .
v_call: TRBV2
cdr3_nt: TGTGCCAGCACCCAGGGGTTCAATGAGCAGTTCTTC
cdr3_aa: CASTQGFNEQFF

d_call: TRBD1
j_call: TRBJ1-4
clone_size: .
v_call: TRBV5-1
cdr3_nt: TGCGCCAGCAGCGTCTGGGACAGGGCGAAGAATGAAAAACTGTTTTTT
cdr3_aa: CASSVWDRAKNEKLFF

d_call: TRBD1
j_call: TRBJ2-2
clone_size: .
v_call: TRBV11-3
cdr3_nt: TGTGCCAGCAGCCCGACAGGGACAAACACCGGGGAGCTGTTTTTT
cdr3_aa: CASSPTGTNTGELFF

d_call: .
j_call: TRBJ1-3
clone_size: .
v_call: TRBV4-3
cdr3_nt: TGCGCCAGCAGCCCGGGAGGTGGATCTGGAAACACCATATATTTT
cdr3_aa: CASSPGGGSGNTIYF

d_call: .
j_call: TRBJ2-3
clone_size: .
v_call: TRBV18
cdr3_nt: TGTGCCAGCTCACCGCTAGGACAAACAGATACGCAGTATTTT
cdr3_aa: CASSPLGQTDTQYF

d_call: TRBD2
j_call: TRBJ2-1
clone_size: .
v_call: TRBV3-1/TRBV3-2
cdr3_nt: TGTGCCAGCAGCCGACCGGGACTAGCGAGCAATGAGCAGTTCTTC
cdr3_aa: CASSRPGLASNEQFF

d_call: TRBD2
j_call: TRBJ2-7
clone_size: once
v_call: TRBV7-9
cdr3_nt: TGTGCCAGCAGCGCAGGGACTAGCGGGAGTCTCTACGAGCAGTACTTC
cdr3_aa: CASSAGTSGSLYEQYF

d_call: TRBD2
j_call: TRBJ2-2
clone_size: .
v_call: TRBV9
cdr3_nt: TGTGCCAGCAGCAACCGACTAGCGGGAACGGTTAGCACCGGGGAGCTGTTTTTT
cdr3_aa: CASSNRLAGTVSTGELFF

d_call: TRBD1
j_call: TRBJ1-5
clone_size: few
v_call: TRBV6-5
cdr3_nt: TGTGCCAGCAGCCTACAGGGGTCCCCCAATCAGCCCCAGCATTTT
cdr3_aa: CASSLQGSPNQPQHF

d_call: TRBD1
j_call: TRBJ2-3
clone_size: .
v_call: TRBV28
cdr3_nt: TGTGCCAGCAGTTTAGGGACAGGGACAAACACAGATACGCAGTATTTT
cdr3_aa: CASSLGTGTNTDTQYF

d_call: TRBD1
j_call: TRBJ1-2
clone_size: .
v_call: TRBV27
cdr3_nt: TGTGCCAGCAGTTTCCATACCCGACGAACAGGGGCGCGTTTCTATGGCTACACCTTC
cdr3_aa: CASSFHTRRTGARFYGYTF

d_call: .
j_call: TRBJ1-1
clone_size: .
v_call: TRBV6-2/TRBV6-3
cdr3_nt: TGTGCCAGCAGTTTCAACCCTGAGGCTGAAGCTTTCTTT
cdr3_aa: CASSFNPEAEAFF

d_call: .
j_call: TRBJ2-5
clone_size: once
v_call: TRBV7-3
cdr3_nt: TGTGCCAGCAGCTCCCGACCTGACAGGGAGGCTGGTCAAGAGACCCAGTACTTC
cdr3_aa: CASSSRPDREAGQETQYF

d_call: .
j_call: TRBJ2-3
clone_size: .
v_call: TRBV4-2
cdr3_nt: TGTGCCAGCAGCCAAGAGGTTACCTTCCCTCCACATGATACGCAGTATTTT
cdr3_aa: CASSQEVTFPPHDTQYF

d_call: .
j_call: TRBJ2-7
clone_size: .
v_call: TRBV4-2
cdr3_nt: TGTGCCAGCAGCCAAGATTCTAGCGCGACCTACGAGCAGTACTTC
cdr3_aa: CASSQDSSATYEQYF

d_call: .
j_call: TRBJ2-7
clone_size: .
v_call: TRBV4-3
cdr3_nt: TGCGCCAGCAGCCAAGATACCAGACAACTCTTCCCCTACGAGCAGTACTTC
cdr3_aa: CASSQDTRQLFPYEQYF

d_call: .
j_call: TRBJ2-7
clone_size: .
v_call: TRBV30
cdr3_nt: TGTGCCTGGAGTGTACAGGGTTCCGAGCAGTACTTC
cdr3_aa: CAWSVQGSEQYF

d_call: .
j_call: TRBJ2-7
clone_size: .
v_call: TRBV7-9
cdr3_nt: TGTGCCAGCAGCCCAACTCCCCTGGAGCAGTACTTC
cdr3_aa: CASSPTPLEQYF

d_call: .
j_call: TRBJ1-1
clone_size: .
v_call: TRBV6-2/TRBV6-3
cdr3_nt: TGTGCCAGCAGTTCAGGGAACACTGAAGCTTTCTTT
cdr3_aa: CASSSGNTEAFF

d_call: .
j_call: TRBJ1-2
clone_size: .
v_call: TRBV28
cdr3_nt: TGTGCCAGCAGTTTCTCTGGGAGCGGCTATGGCTACACCTTC
cdr3_aa: CASSFSGSGYGYTF

d_call: .
j_call: TRBJ1-1
clone_size: .
v_call: TRBV3-1/TRBV3-2
cdr3_nt: TGTGCCAGCAGCCCCCCCCACAGGGCTGAAGCTTTCTTT
cdr3_aa: CASSPPHRAEAFF

d_call: .
j_call: TRBJ1-2
clone_size: .
v_call: TRBV7-9
cdr3_nt: TGTGCCAGCAGCTTAACAGGCAGGGGCTACACCTTC
cdr3_aa: CASSLTGRGYTF

d_call: .
j_call: TRBJ1-5
clone_size: .
v_call: TRBV2
cdr3_nt: TGTGCCAGCAGTGAAGTGGGGGAGGGCAATCAGCCCCAGCATTTT
cdr3_aa: CASSEVGEGNQPQHF

d_call: TRBD1
j_call: TRBJ1-5
clone_size: .
v_call: TRBV4-1
cdr3_nt: TGCGCCAGCTTAAAGCCGGGACAGGTCAATCAGCCCCAGCATTTT
cdr3_aa: CASLKPGQVNQPQHF

d_call: TRBD2
j_call: TRBJ2-7
clone_size: few
v_call: TRBV6-5
cdr3_nt: TGTGCCAGCAGTTACGGGACTAGCGGCCCGACCTACGAGCAGTACTTC
cdr3_aa: CASSYGTSGPTYEQYF

d_call: TRBD1
j_call: TRBJ2-5
clone_size: .
v_call: TRBV7-9
cdr3_nt: TGTGCCAGCAGCTTGACAGGGATTAAGGAGACCCAGTACTTC
cdr3_aa: CASSLTGIKETQYF

d_call: TRBD2
j_call: TRBJ2-5
clone_size: .
v_call: TRBV7-2
cdr3_nt: TGTGCCAGCAGCTCTAGTGGGGGGGGAGAGACCCAGTACTTC
cdr3_aa: CASSSSGGGETQYF

d_call: .
j_call: TRBJ2-7
clone_size: .
v_call: TRBV7-9
cdr3_nt: TGTGCCAGCAGCCCCCACGGACAGCCCTCCCGCGAGCAGTACTTC
cdr3_aa: CASSPHGQPSREQYF

d_call: .
j_call: TRBJ1-6
clone_size: .
v_call: TRBV6-5
cdr3_nt: TGTGCCAGCACAAGGAGGCCTGAATCACCCCTCCACTTT
cdr3_aa: CASTRRPESPLHF

d_call: .
j_call: TRBJ1-5
clone_size: .
v_call: TRBV6-4
cdr3_nt: TGTGCCAGCAGTGTCGGTAGCAATCAGCCCCAGCATTTT
cdr3_aa: CASSVGSNQPQHF

d_call: .
j_call: TRBJ1-2
clone_size: .
v_call: TRBV27
cdr3_nt: TGTGCCAGCAGTTTACAGGGTATTAGCGGCTACACCTTC
cdr3_aa: CASSLQGISGYTF

d_call: .
j_call: TRBJ2-5
clone_size: once
v_call: TRBV2
cdr3_nt: TGTGCCAGCAACTTCGAAGAGACCCAGTACTTC
cdr3_aa: CASNFEETQYF

d_call: .
j_call: TRBJ1-3
clone_size: once
v_call: TRBV2
cdr3_nt: TGTGCCAGCAGTGGTTCGGGACATTTCTCTGGAAACACCATATATTTT
cdr3_aa: CASSGSGHFSGNTIYF

d_call: TRBD1
j_call: TRBJ2-7
clone_size: .
v_call: TRBV5-1
cdr3_nt: TGCGCCAGCAGCTTGGACAGGGGACCTTCCTACGAGCAGTACTTC
cdr3_aa: CASSLDRGPSYEQYF

d_call: TRBD2
j_call: TRBJ2-3
clone_size: .
v_call: TRBV5-8
cdr3_nt: TGTGCCAGCAGCTTGGCCGGGCTAGCGGGAGGGAGCACAGATACGCAGTATTTT
cdr3_aa: CASSLAGLAGGSTDTQYF

d_call: TRBD2
j_call: TRBJ2-1
clone_size: .
v_call: TRBV28
cdr3_nt: TGTGCCAGCAGGGAGCTAGCGGGTAGTTACAATGAGCAGTTCTTC
cdr3_aa: CASRELAGSYNEQFF

d_call: .
j_call: TRBJ1-1
clone_size: .
v_call: TRBV28
cdr3_nt: TGTGCCAGCAGTGGACTAAGGGTACCCCGCCCTGAAGCTTTCTTT
cdr3_aa: CASSGLRVPRPEAFF

d_call: TRBD2
j_call: TRBJ2-3
clone_size: .
v_call: TRBV5-1
cdr3_nt: TGCGCCAGCAGCTCCGGACTAGCTGCTAGCACAGATACGCAGTATTTT
cdr3_aa: CASSSGLAASTDTQYF

d_call: .
j_call: TRBJ2-3
clone_size: once
v_call: TRBV18
cdr3_nt: TGTGCCAGCCCGCAAGGGACGGGAGGCACAGATACGCAGTATTTT
cdr3_aa: CASPQGTGGTDTQYF

d_call: .
j_call: TRBJ2-2
clone_size: .
v_call: TRBV5-1
cdr3_nt: TGCGCCAGCAGCCCCCGACGGGCGAACACCGGGGAGCTGTTTTTT
cdr3_aa: CASSPRRANTGELFF

d_call: .
j_call: TRBJ1-1
clone_size: .
v_call: TRBV5-1
cdr3_nt: TGCGCCAGCAGCAGCGGACTTGGGGCTTTCTTT
cdr3_aa: CASSSGLGAFF

d_call: .
j_call: TRBJ1-1
clone_size: .
v_call: TRBV10-3
cdr3_nt: TGTGCCATCAGCCAGGGGCCCACTGAAGCTTTCTTT
cdr3_aa: CAISQGPTEAFF